One sample yielded the 14 T cell receptor beta chains listed below, sequenced in a study of T cell responses to AZD1222 COVID-19 vaccine. Only in-frame clones appear in the TCRdb table, and some are missing; sequencing was by immunoSEQ multiplex PCR. The sample has under 130,000 clones, about 91% seen once. The specimen was peripheral blood, collected 28 days after the second AZD1222 dose. The receptor source for this set is an adult who received the AZD1222 COVID-19 vaccine.

The J gene is TRBJ2-7, the V gene TRBV9; 7 bases are shared with TRBD2. The CDR3 has 16 amino acids. J was trimmed by 0 bases and V by 3 bases; bases with no gene match: 9. Looked up from germline, CDR1 is SGDLS and CDR2 is YYNGEE. The CDR3 loop reads CASSGGEGLRSYEQYF. CDR3 in DNA: TGTGCCAGCAGCGGGGGGGAGGGGCTCCGCTCCTACGAGCAGTACTTC.

As to this clone: In the same sample, other DNA sequences code for this CDR3. The chain carries TRBV20-1 and TRBJ2-7, with D uncertain. CDR3 length: 10 residues. Trimming removed 3 bases at V and 3 bases at J, with 3 bases between. In germline, CDR1 is DFQATT, CDR2 SNEGSKA (reference sequence). The CDR3 region has the DNA TGCAGTGCTAGGGACTACGAGCAGTACTTC. It specifies CSARDYEQYF.

CDR3 in DNA: TGTGCCAGCAGCGTATATACAGACAATTCACCCCTCCACTTT. Amino acid sequence: CASSVYTDNSPLHF. The chain recombines TRBV9 with TRBJ1-6; no clear D. This CDR3 comprises 14 residues. Germline V CDR1 and CDR2: SGDLS, YYNGEE. V was pared by 1 base and J by 7 bases, with 9 bases between.

The chain joins TRBV7-6 to TRBJ1-1, with 7 positions matching TRBD1. CDR1 SGHVS and CDR2 FNYEAQ come from the germline V gene. The CDR3 length is 14 residues. The V segment lost 1 base and the J segment 2 bases; nucleotides outside the gene matches: 1. For the CDR3, the DNA is TGTGCCAGCAGCTTAGGGACAGGAAACACTGAAGCTTTCTTT. This encodes CASSLGTGNTEAFF.

This sequence joins TRBV5-6 and TRBJ2-1; 12 bases fit TRBD2. The V gene end was trimmed by 4 bases and the J gene end by 4 bases; junction bases not matched to a gene: 6. From germline, CDR1 is SGHDT and CDR2 YYEEEE. The CDR3 is 16 amino acids. The DNA for the CDR3 is TGTGCCAGCAGCCTTGGACTAGCGGGGATATACAATGAGCAGTTCTTC. Translation gives CASSLGLAGIYNEQFF.

This chain uses TRBV12-3 or TRBV12-4 with TRBJ2-7, with 9 bases identical to TRBD2. The CDR3 covers 13 residues. Trimming removed 6 bases from V and 6 bases from J; junction bases left unmatched: 6. CDR3: CASSTGTSLEQYF. The CDR3 DNA reads as TGTGCCAGCAGCACCGGGACTAGCCTCGAGCAGTACTTC.

This clone has just a few counts. The rearrangement joins TRBV7-3 to TRBJ2-1; perhaps TRBD2 as D (5 bases). V was shortened by 5 bases and J by 7 bases, with 15 bases between the two germline ends. CDR3 length: 14 residues. CDR1 and CDR2 from the germline V gene are SGHTA and FQGTGA. CDR3 nucleotides: TGTGCCAGCAGCCCGGTGGTCAGCGGTAATGAGCAGTTCTTC. Translated: CASSPVVSGNEQFF. Full variable domain (missing parts from reference TRBV7-3 and TRBJ2-1): GAGVSQTPSNKVTEKGKYVELRCDPISGHTALYWYRQSLGQGPEFLIYFQGTGAADDSGLPNDRFFAVRPEGSVSTLKIQRTERGDSAVYLCASSPVVSGNEQFFGPGTRLTVL.

The V gene is TRBV6-6, the J gene TRBJ1-1; D might be TRBD1 (5 bases). Germline V gene data show CDR1 as MNHNY and CDR2 as SVGAGI (reference sequence). V gave up 0 bases and J gave up 0 bases, with 11 bases separating them. The CDR3 totals 16 residues. DNA for the CDR3: TGTGCCAGCAGTTACTCGGGGTCAGGGTTGAACACTGAAGCTTTCTTT. Amino acids: CASSYSGSGLNTEAFF.

The V gene is TRBV28, the J gene TRBJ2-1; a possible D gene is TRBD2 (5 bases). Germline-derived CDR1 and CDR2 are MDHEN and SYDVKM. The CDR3 sequence is 23 residues long. V lost 2 bases, J lost 0 bases, and 32 bases lay in between. The DNA for the CDR3 is TGTGCCAGCAGTTTAGCGGGCCTCCAGCTTTCCCCTCCGCGAGAAAGCTCCTACAATGAGCAGTTCTTC. Its translation: CASSLAGLQLSPPRESSYNEQFF.

This clone was observed once. J is TRBJ1-2 and V is TRBV18; TRBD1 is a possible D gene (6 bases). V was shortened by 5 bases and J by 4 bases, with 17 bases between the two germline ends. Germline CDR1 and CDR2: KGHSH and LQKENI. This CDR3 comprises 15 residues. DNA of the CDR3: TGTGCCAGCTCAGAGGCCCTGGGCAGGGGCTATGGCTACACCTTC. Its translation is CASSEALGRGYGYTF.

V is TRBV28 and J is TRBJ2-7, with D unclear. In germline, CDR1 is MDHEN, CDR2 SYDVKM. The V gene lost 4 bases and the J gene lost 3 bases, with 4 bases spanning the gap. This CDR3 has 11 amino acids. The CDR3 spells CASSSYYEQYF. CDR3 coding DNA: TGTGCCAGCAGTTCCTACTACGAGCAGTACTTC.

The genes are TRBV19 and TRBJ2-3; possible D gene TRBD2, 5 bases. This CDR3 comprises 14 residues. Trimming left V 4 bases short and J 0 bases short, with 8 bases between. CDR1 and CDR2 from the germline V gene are LNHDA and SQIVND (reference sequence). CDR3 DNA sequence: TGTGCCAGTAGTAGCCGGGAAAGCACAGATACGCAGTATTTT. Translating it yields CASSSRESTDTQYF.

In its sample, this clone was seen a few times. V is TRBV19 and J is TRBJ1-2; D not resolved. Germline CDR1 and CDR2: LNHDA and SQIVND (reference sequence). Trimming cost V 4 bases and J 8 bases, with 11 bases left between them. CDR3 size: 12 residues. This chain's CDR3 is CASSKSGWGYTF. The CDR3 region has the DNA TGTGCCAGTAGTAAGTCGGGTTGGGGCTACACCTTC.

V is TRBV5-1 and J is TRBJ1-4; tentative D call: TRBD1 (6 bases). Trimming took off 0 bases at V and 10 bases at J, with 13 bases between the two ends. The CDR3 is made up of 14 amino acids. Germline V gives CDR1 SGHRS, CDR2 YFSETQ. CDR3 DNA: TGCGCCAGCAGCTTGGTAGGGGGGTCAGGAAAACTGTTTTTT. It yields the protein CASSLVGGSGKLFF.